The sequence of this T cell receptor beta chain was determined in a study of blood T cell repertoires in COVID-19. Study details: COVID-19 samples, acute and convalescent, were from the United States, Italy and Spain. The analysed material was cDNA or gDNA that came from T cells, B-cell-depleted T cells, or PBMCs.

As handled by the study authors: It was from reference gene primer amplification that nucleated cell counts were estimated. The method was immunoSEQ multiplex PCR; TCRdb's version includes in-frame clones alone and lacks a portion of them. V, J and clone size were drawn from that table, and D and trimming were deduced from the DNA. Of about 130,000 clones in the sample, 80% to 95% were seen once. Germline assignment: CDR1 MNHEY and CDR2 SVGAGI. This CDR3 is built from 13 residues. The V end was cut by 7 bases, the J end by 3 bases, with 13 bases between. Seattle patients were enrolled during active infection and followed longitudinally.

This chain links TRBV6-5 with TRBJ2-7; weak D call: TRBD1 (5 bases). This sequence was found in a man aged 45-60 years with COVID-19, enrolled during active disease. The sample comprised peripheral blood. CDR3 loop: CASKETGDYEQYV. The CDR3 DNA reads as TGTGCCAGCAAAGAAACAGGAGACTACGAGCAGTACGTC.